A selection of T cell receptor beta chains follows, all from one sample in a study of blood T cell repertoires in COVID-19. Measured with immunoSEQ multiplex PCR; TCRdb has only the in-frame clones, and not every one. Seen here are roughly 52,000 clones, about nine tenths observed once, and the top ten hold about 29%. The sequenced material came from peripheral blood. The receptors here all came from a woman older than 75 with acute or convalescent COVID-19. CDR3s include the opening cysteine and the closing phenylalanine or tryptophan. D genes are given only for firm matches. Expanded clones get a size class; other rows say once, few or many, or leave the size out.

j_call: TRBJ2-3
v_call: TRBV10-3
clone_size: .
d_call: .
cdr3_nt: TGTGCCATCAGTGAGTTTGGCAGCACAGATACGCAGTATTTT
cdr3_aa: CAISEFGSTDTQYF

j_call: TRBJ1-4
v_call: TRBV6-5
clone_size: .
d_call: TRBD1
cdr3_nt: TGTGCCAGCAGTCGACAGGGGGCGTTTGAAAAACTGTTTTTT
cdr3_aa: CASSRQGAFEKLFF

j_call: TRBJ2-5
v_call: TRBV7-2
clone_size: once
d_call: TRBD2
cdr3_nt: TGTGCCAGCAGCGATGCCGGGACTAGCGGGGCAGAGACCCAGTACTTC
cdr3_aa: CASSDAGTSGAETQYF

j_call: TRBJ1-5
v_call: TRBV19
clone_size: .
d_call: .
cdr3_nt: TGTGCCAGTAGTCCCGGGGCAGGGGTTCAGCCCCAGCATTTT
cdr3_aa: CASSPGAGVQPQHF

j_call: TRBJ1-1
v_call: TRBV6-6
clone_size: .
d_call: TRBD1
cdr3_nt: TGTGCCAGCAGAGGGACAGGTAGTAGGACTGAAGCTTTCTTT
cdr3_aa: CASRGTGSRTEAFF

j_call: TRBJ1-3
v_call: TRBV11-2
clone_size: .
d_call: .
cdr3_nt: TGTGCCAGCAGCTACCCAGGGACAGGAAACACCATATATTTT
cdr3_aa: CASSYPGTGNTIYF

j_call: TRBJ2-5
v_call: TRBV2
clone_size: .
d_call: .
cdr3_nt: TGTGCCAGCACCTCCCTAGCGAGGGAGACCCAGTACTTC
cdr3_aa: CASTSLARETQYF

j_call: TRBJ2-7
v_call: TRBV27
clone_size: .
d_call: TRBD1
cdr3_nt: TGTGCCAGCAGTACCACAGGGGTGGATCCCTACGAGCAGTACTTC
cdr3_aa: CASSTTGVDPYEQYF

j_call: TRBJ1-1
v_call: TRBV6-5
clone_size: .
d_call: .
cdr3_nt: TGTGCCAGCAGACCCGGGGCGGGAGTCACTGAAGCTTTCTTT
cdr3_aa: CASRPGAGVTEAFF

j_call: TRBJ1-5
v_call: TRBV6-2/TRBV6-3
clone_size: .
d_call: TRBD1
cdr3_nt: TGTGCCAGCAGTTACGAGGACAGGGCGGATCAGCCCCAGCATTTT
cdr3_aa: CASSYEDRADQPQHF

j_call: TRBJ1-2
v_call: TRBV5-1
clone_size: .
d_call: .
cdr3_nt: TGCGCCAGCAGCTTGGACGGCCGGAGTGGCTACACCTTC
cdr3_aa: CASSLDGRSGYTF

j_call: TRBJ2-2
v_call: TRBV6-1
clone_size: .
d_call: TRBD2
cdr3_nt: TGTGCCAGCAGTGTCCTAGCGGGAGCGAACACCGGGGAGCTGTTTTTT
cdr3_aa: CASSVLAGANTGELFF

j_call: TRBJ1-2
v_call: TRBV3-1/TRBV3-2
clone_size: .
d_call: .
cdr3_nt: TGTGCCAGCAGTCCCGGGACTCATGTTGGCTACACCTTC
cdr3_aa: CASSPGTHVGYTF

j_call: TRBJ2-7
v_call: TRBV3-1/TRBV3-2
clone_size: .
d_call: TRBD1
cdr3_nt: TGTGCCAGCAGCCAAGGGACAGGGAGTGAGCAGTACTTC
cdr3_aa: CASSQGTGSEQYF

j_call: TRBJ1-6
v_call: TRBV6-5
clone_size: once
d_call: TRBD1
cdr3_nt: TGTGCCACCACAGGGGGCGATAATTCACCCCTCCACTTT
cdr3_aa: CATTGGDNSPLHF

j_call: TRBJ2-5
v_call: TRBV24-1
clone_size: .
d_call: TRBD1
cdr3_nt: TGTGCCACCAGTTCTAACTCCGGGACAGGCCAAGAGACCCAGTACTTC
cdr3_aa: CATSSNSGTGQETQYF

j_call: TRBJ1-1
v_call: TRBV7-8
clone_size: .
d_call: TRBD1
cdr3_nt: TGTGCCAGCAGCTTCGGACAGGGCTGGACCACTGAAGCTTTCTTT
cdr3_aa: CASSFGQGWTTEAFF

j_call: TRBJ2-4
v_call: TRBV6-5
clone_size: .
d_call: TRBD1
cdr3_nt: TGTGCCAGCAGTTACGTCGTGGGGACAGGGAACATTCAGTACTTC
cdr3_aa: CASSYVVGTGNIQYF

j_call: TRBJ2-1
v_call: TRBV3-1/TRBV3-2
clone_size: .
d_call: TRBD2
cdr3_nt: TGTGCCAGCAGCCAACTACTAGCGGGGGGCTTATACAATGAGCAGTTCTTC
cdr3_aa: CASSQLLAGGLYNEQFF

j_call: TRBJ2-7
v_call: TRBV19
clone_size: once
d_call: .
cdr3_nt: TGTGCCAGTAGTATCCGCTCCTACGAGCAGTACTTC
cdr3_aa: CASSIRSYEQYF

j_call: TRBJ2-3
v_call: TRBV30
clone_size: .
d_call: TRBD2
cdr3_nt: TGTGCCTGGAGTGTACTAGCGGGGGTGGGATCTACGCAGTATTTT
cdr3_aa: CAWSVLAGVGSTQYF

j_call: TRBJ2-2
v_call: TRBV5-1
clone_size: .
d_call: .
cdr3_nt: TGCGCCAGCAGCCACATCGCGAACACCGGGGAGCTGTTTTTT
cdr3_aa: CASSHIANTGELFF

j_call: TRBJ2-1
v_call: TRBV19
clone_size: .
d_call: TRBD1
cdr3_nt: TGTGCCAGTAGTACCAACAGGGGCCCCTACAATGAGCAGTTCTTC
cdr3_aa: CASSTNRGPYNEQFF

j_call: TRBJ2-3
v_call: TRBV7-9
clone_size: .
d_call: .
cdr3_nt: TGTGCCAGCAGCTTAGCTCGGCCTAGCGCTTCAGATACGCAGTATTTT
cdr3_aa: CASSLARPSASDTQYF

j_call: TRBJ2-2
v_call: TRBV6-1
clone_size: .
d_call: .
cdr3_nt: TGTGCCAGCAGTGAAACCCCCTGGGGAACAGGGAACACCGGGGAGCTGTTTTTT
cdr3_aa: CASSETPWGTGNTGELFF

j_call: TRBJ2-1
v_call: TRBV7-8
clone_size: .
d_call: TRBD1
cdr3_nt: TGTGCCAGCAGCCCTCGCGGACAGGGCTGGAATGAGCAGTTCTTC
cdr3_aa: CASSPRGQGWNEQFF

j_call: TRBJ2-5
v_call: TRBV4-1
clone_size: once
d_call: TRBD1
cdr3_nt: TGCGCCAGCAGCCCGGGACAGGGGGAAGAGACCCAGTACTTC
cdr3_aa: CASSPGQGEETQYF

j_call: TRBJ2-5
v_call: TRBV19
clone_size: .
d_call: TRBD1
cdr3_nt: TGTGCCAGTAGTATTGTCGGACAGGTAAAGACCCAGTACTTC
cdr3_aa: CASSIVGQVKTQYF

j_call: TRBJ1-6
v_call: TRBV30
clone_size: .
d_call: .
cdr3_nt: TGTGCCTGGTCCCCGGGACACAATAATTCACCCCTCCACTTT
cdr3_aa: CAWSPGHNNSPLHF

j_call: TRBJ2-5
v_call: TRBV2
clone_size: .
d_call: .
cdr3_nt: TGTGCCAGCAGCAGACAGCGCCAAGAGACCCAGTACTTC
cdr3_aa: CASSRQRQETQYF

j_call: TRBJ1-1
v_call: TRBV2
clone_size: few
d_call: .
cdr3_nt: TGTGCCAGCAGTGATCAGATCACTGAAGCTTTCTTT
cdr3_aa: CASSDQITEAFF

j_call: TRBJ2-7
v_call: TRBV6-6
clone_size: once
d_call: .
cdr3_nt: TGTGCCAGCAGTTACGTACAGAACTACGAGCAGTACTTC
cdr3_aa: CASSYVQNYEQYF

j_call: TRBJ2-2
v_call: TRBV29-1
clone_size: .
d_call: TRBD1
cdr3_nt: TGCAGCGTTGATACCGGGACAGGGGGCTCCGGGGAGCTGTTTTTT
cdr3_aa: CSVDTGTGGSGELFF

j_call: TRBJ1-4
v_call: TRBV10-3
clone_size: .
d_call: TRBD1
cdr3_nt: TGTGCCATCAGGGCGGACAGGCCGGGGGAAAAACTGTTTTTT
cdr3_aa: CAIRADRPGEKLFF

j_call: TRBJ1-2
v_call: TRBV7-8
clone_size: .
d_call: TRBD1
cdr3_nt: TGTGCCAGCGGCCTTACAGGGGGCGGGTCTAACTATGGCTACACCTTC
cdr3_aa: CASGLTGGGSNYGYTF

j_call: TRBJ2-1
v_call: TRBV5-1
clone_size: once
d_call: TRBD1
cdr3_nt: TGCGCCAGCAGCTTGAGACAGGGATTAGGTGAGCAGTTCTTC
cdr3_aa: CASSLRQGLGEQFF

j_call: TRBJ1-1
v_call: TRBV27
clone_size: .
d_call: .
cdr3_nt: TGTGCCAGCAGTCAGACAGTCGGCACTGAAGCTTTCTTT
cdr3_aa: CASSQTVGTEAFF

j_call: TRBJ2-1
v_call: TRBV5-4
clone_size: .
d_call: TRBD2
cdr3_nt: TGTGCCAGCAGCCCGGCGGGGGGGGCGATTTCCTACAATGAGCAGTTCTTC
cdr3_aa: CASSPAGGAISYNEQFF

j_call: TRBJ1-2
v_call: TRBV6-5
clone_size: .
d_call: TRBD1
cdr3_nt: TGTGCCAGCAGTTACTCCGACAGGGCAGTCTATGGCTACACCTTC
cdr3_aa: CASSYSDRAVYGYTF

j_call: TRBJ2-3
v_call: TRBV5-8
clone_size: once
d_call: TRBD2
cdr3_nt: TGTGCCAGCAGCTCCCTAGCGGGCACAGATACGCAGTATTTT
cdr3_aa: CASSSLAGTDTQYF

j_call: TRBJ2-3
v_call: TRBV2
clone_size: .
d_call: TRBD1
cdr3_nt: TGTGCCACCCGACCCGGGACAGGGGGCGAGTATACGCAGTATTTT
cdr3_aa: CATRPGTGGEYTQYF

j_call: TRBJ1-6
v_call: TRBV5-1
clone_size: .
d_call: TRBD1
cdr3_nt: TGCGCCAGCAGCCCGACAGGGAGACAAAATTCACCCCTCCACTTT
cdr3_aa: CASSPTGRQNSPLHF

j_call: TRBJ2-3
v_call: TRBV18
clone_size: .
d_call: .
cdr3_nt: TGTGCCAGCTCACCCGGTCGGTTAGATACGCAGTATTTT
cdr3_aa: CASSPGRLDTQYF

j_call: TRBJ1-1
v_call: TRBV19
clone_size: .
d_call: .
cdr3_nt: TGTGCCAGTAGTGGGAGTACTGAAGCTTTCTTT
cdr3_aa: CASSGSTEAFF

j_call: TRBJ1-6
v_call: TRBV30
clone_size: .
d_call: .
cdr3_nt: TGTGCACAGGGACTAGGACTTAATTCACCCCTCCACTTT
cdr3_aa: CAQGLGLNSPLHF

j_call: TRBJ1-1
v_call: TRBV11-2
clone_size: .
d_call: .
cdr3_nt: TGTGCCAGCAGCCCCCTTGATCGGGGGGCGCGCACTGAAGCTTTCTTT
cdr3_aa: CASSPLDRGARTEAFF

j_call: TRBJ2-7
v_call: TRBV27
clone_size: .
d_call: .
cdr3_nt: TGTGCCAGCAGTGTTCCGGGACTGCCCTCCTACGAGCAGTACTTC
cdr3_aa: CASSVPGLPSYEQYF

j_call: TRBJ2-2
v_call: TRBV19
clone_size: .
d_call: .
cdr3_nt: TGTGCCAGTAGCCTTATAGCGACGGTGGGCACCGGGGAGCTGTTTTTT
cdr3_aa: CASSLIATVGTGELFF

j_call: TRBJ2-7
v_call: TRBV11-2
clone_size: few
d_call: TRBD1
cdr3_nt: TGTGCCAGCAGCTGGGGATGGACAGGTCGTGCCTACGAGCAGTACTTC
cdr3_aa: CASSWGWTGRAYEQYF

j_call: TRBJ2-7
v_call: TRBV6-5
clone_size: .
d_call: .
cdr3_nt: TGTGCCAGCAGTCAGACAGCCGACTCCTACGAGCAGTACTTC
cdr3_aa: CASSQTADSYEQYF

j_call: TRBJ1-5
v_call: TRBV5-8
clone_size: .
d_call: TRBD1
cdr3_nt: TGTGCCAGCAGCAGGACAGGCGATCAGCCCCAGCATTTT
cdr3_aa: CASSRTGDQPQHF

j_call: TRBJ1-2
v_call: TRBV4-1
clone_size: .
d_call: TRBD1
cdr3_nt: TGCGCCAGCAGCCAAGGGACAGGGCCAGGATATGGCTACACCTTC
cdr3_aa: CASSQGTGPGYGYTF